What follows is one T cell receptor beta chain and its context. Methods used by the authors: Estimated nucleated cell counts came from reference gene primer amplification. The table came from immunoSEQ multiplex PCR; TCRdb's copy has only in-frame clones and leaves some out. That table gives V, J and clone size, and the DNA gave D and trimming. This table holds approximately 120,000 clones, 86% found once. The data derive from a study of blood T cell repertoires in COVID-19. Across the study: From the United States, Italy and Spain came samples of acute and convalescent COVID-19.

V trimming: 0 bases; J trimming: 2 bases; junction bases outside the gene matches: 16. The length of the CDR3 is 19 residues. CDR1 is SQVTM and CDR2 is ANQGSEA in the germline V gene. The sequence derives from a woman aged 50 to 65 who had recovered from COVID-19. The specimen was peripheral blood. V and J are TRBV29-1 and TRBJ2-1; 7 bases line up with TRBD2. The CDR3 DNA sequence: TGCAGCGTTGAAGATCTCGATGTCGGGCGGGAGTTAGCCTACAATGAGCAGTTCTTC. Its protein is CSVEDLDVGRELAYNEQFF.